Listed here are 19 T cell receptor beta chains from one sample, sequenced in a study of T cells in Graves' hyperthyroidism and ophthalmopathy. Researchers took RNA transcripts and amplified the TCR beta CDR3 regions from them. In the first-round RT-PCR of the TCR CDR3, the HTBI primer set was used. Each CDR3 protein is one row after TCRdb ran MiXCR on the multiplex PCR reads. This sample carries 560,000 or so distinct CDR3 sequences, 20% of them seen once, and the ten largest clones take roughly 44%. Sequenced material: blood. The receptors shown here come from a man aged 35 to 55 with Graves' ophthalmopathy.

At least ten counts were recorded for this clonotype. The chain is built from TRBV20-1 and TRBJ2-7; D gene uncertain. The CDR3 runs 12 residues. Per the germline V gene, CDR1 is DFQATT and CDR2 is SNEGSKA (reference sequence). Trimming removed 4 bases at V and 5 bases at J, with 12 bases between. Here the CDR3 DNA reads TGCAGTGCTACCCCGGACGGCGACGAGCAGTACTTC. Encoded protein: CSATPDGDEQYF.

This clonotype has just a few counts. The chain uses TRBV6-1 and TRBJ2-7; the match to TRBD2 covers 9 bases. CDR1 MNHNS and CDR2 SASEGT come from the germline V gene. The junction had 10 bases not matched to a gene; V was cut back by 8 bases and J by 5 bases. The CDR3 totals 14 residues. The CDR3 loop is CASSTGTSLDEQYF. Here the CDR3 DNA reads TGTGCCAGCTCTACAGGGACTAGCCTCGACGAGCAGTACTTC.

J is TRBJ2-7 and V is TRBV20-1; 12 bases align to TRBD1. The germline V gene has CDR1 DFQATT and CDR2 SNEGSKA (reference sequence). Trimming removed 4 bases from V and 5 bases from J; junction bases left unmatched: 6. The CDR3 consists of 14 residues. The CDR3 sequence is CSATDGTGGDEQYF. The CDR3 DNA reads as TGCAGTGCTACCGACGGGACAGGGGGCGACGAGCAGTACTTC.

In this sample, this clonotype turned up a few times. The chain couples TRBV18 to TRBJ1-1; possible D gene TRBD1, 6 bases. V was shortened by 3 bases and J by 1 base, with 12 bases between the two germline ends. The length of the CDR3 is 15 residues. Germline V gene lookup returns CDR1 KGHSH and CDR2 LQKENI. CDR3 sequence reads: CASSPEGGPNTEAFF. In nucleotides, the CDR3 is TGTGCCAGCTCACCGGAAGGGGGTCCGAACACTGAAGCTTTCTTT.

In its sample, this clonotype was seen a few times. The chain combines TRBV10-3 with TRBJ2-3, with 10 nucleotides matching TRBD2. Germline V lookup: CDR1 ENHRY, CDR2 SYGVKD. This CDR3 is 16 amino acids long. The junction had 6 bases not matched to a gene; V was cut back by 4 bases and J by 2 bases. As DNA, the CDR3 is TGTGCCATCAGTGGGAGCGGGAGGGTCCCCACAGATACGCAGTATTTT. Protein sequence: CAISGSGRVPTDTQYF.

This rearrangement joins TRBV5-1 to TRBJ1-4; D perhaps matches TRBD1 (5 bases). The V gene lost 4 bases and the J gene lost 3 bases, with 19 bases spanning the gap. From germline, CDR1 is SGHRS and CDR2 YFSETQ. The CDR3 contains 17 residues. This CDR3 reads CASSPSSGTLSNEKLFF. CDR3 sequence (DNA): TGCGCCAGCAGCCCCTCCTCCGGGACGCTTTCTAATGAAAAACTGTTTTTT.

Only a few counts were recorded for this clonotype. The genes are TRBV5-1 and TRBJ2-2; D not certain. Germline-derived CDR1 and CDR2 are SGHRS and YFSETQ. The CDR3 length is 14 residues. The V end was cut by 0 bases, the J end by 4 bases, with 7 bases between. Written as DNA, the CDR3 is TGCGCCAGCAGCTTGGATGGGATCACCGGGGAGCTGTTTTTT. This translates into CASSLDGITGELFF.

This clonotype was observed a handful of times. The CDR3 region has the DNA TGTGCCAGCAGCGTAGACACAGCCCCAAACGAGCAGTACTTC. This gives the protein CASSVDTAPNEQYF. The gene calls are TRBV9 and TRBJ2-7; D ambiguous. Germline V lookup: CDR1 SGDLS, CDR2 YYNGEE. Trimming left V 0 bases short and J 5 bases short, with 12 bases between. This CDR3 is built from 14 residues.

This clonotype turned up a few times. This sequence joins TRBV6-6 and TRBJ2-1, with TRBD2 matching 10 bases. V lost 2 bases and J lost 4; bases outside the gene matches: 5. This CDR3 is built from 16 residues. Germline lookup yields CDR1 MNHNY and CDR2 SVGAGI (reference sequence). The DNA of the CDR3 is TGTGCCAGCAGTTACGTAGCGGGGGGACTATACAATGAGCAGTTCTTC. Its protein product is CASSYVAGGLYNEQFF.

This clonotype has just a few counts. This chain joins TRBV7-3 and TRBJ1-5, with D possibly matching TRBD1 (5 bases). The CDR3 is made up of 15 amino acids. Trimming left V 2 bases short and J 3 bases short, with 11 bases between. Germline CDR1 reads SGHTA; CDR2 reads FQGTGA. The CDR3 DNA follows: TGTGCCAGCAGCTTAGGGGGACCGAACAATCAGCCCCAGCATTTT. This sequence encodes CASSLGGPNNQPQHF.

CDR3 sequence: CSGTGLVNTDTQYF. CDR3 bases: TGCAGCGGAACGGGACTAGTTAACACAGATACGCAGTATTTT. The V and J genes are TRBV29-1 and TRBJ2-3; 8 bases line up with TRBD2. With V trimmed by 7 bases and J by 2 bases, 8 bases remained unmatched. This CDR3 comprises 14 residues. Germline V gene data show CDR1 as SQVTM and CDR2 as ANQGSEA.

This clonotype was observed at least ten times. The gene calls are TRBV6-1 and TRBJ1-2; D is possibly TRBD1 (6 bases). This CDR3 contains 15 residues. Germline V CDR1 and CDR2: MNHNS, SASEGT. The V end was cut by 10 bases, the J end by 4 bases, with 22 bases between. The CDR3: CATKRDRTSLYGYTF. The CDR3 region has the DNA TGTGCCACCAAAAGAGACAGGACAAGCCTCTATGGCTACACCTTC.

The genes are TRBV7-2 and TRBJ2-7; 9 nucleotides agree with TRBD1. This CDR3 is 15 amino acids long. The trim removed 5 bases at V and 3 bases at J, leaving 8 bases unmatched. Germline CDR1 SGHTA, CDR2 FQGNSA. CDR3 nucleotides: TGTGCCAGCAGCCACCCCGGGACAGGGATCTACGAGCAGTACTTC. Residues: CASSHPGTGIYEQYF. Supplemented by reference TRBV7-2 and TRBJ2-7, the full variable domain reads GAGVSQSPSNKVTEKGKDVELRCDPISGHTALYWYRQSLGQGLEFLIYFQGNSAPDKSGLPSDRFSAERTGGSVSTLTIQRTQQEDSAVYLCASSHPGTGIYEQYFGPGTRLTVT.

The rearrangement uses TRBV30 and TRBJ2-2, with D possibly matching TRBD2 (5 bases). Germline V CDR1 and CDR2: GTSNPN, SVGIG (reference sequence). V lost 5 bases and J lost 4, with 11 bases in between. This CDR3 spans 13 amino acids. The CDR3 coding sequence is TGTGCCTGGGGACCCGGAGGCACCGGGGAGCTGTTTTTT. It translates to CAWGPGGTGELFF.

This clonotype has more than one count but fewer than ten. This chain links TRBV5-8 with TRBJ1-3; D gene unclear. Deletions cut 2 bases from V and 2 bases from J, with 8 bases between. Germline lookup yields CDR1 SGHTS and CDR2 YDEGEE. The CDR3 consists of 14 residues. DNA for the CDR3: TGTGCCAGCAGCTTCGGTACGACTGGAAACACCATATATTTT. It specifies CASSFGTTGNTIYF.

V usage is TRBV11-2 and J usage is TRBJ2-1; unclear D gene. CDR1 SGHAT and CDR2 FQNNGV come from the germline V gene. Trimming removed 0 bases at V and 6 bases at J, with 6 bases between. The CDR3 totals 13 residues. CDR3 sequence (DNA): TGTGCCAGCAGCTTAGATATAGTCAATGAGCAGTTCTTC. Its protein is CASSLDIVNEQFF.

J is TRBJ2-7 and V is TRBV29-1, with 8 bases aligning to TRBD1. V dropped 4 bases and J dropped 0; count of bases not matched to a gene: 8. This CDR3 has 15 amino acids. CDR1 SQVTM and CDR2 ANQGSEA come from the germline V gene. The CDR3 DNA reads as TGCAGCGTTGGAGACAGGGGATCGGGCTCCTACGAGCAGTACTTC. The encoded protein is CSVGDRGSGSYEQYF.

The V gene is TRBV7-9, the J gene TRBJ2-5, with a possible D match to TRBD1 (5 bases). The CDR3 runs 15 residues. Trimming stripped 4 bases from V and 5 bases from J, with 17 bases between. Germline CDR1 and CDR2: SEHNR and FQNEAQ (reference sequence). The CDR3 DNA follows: TGTGCCAGCAGCTCGGGTCGCCAGGGTTGGGAGACCCAGTACTTC. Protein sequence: CASSSGRQGWETQYF.

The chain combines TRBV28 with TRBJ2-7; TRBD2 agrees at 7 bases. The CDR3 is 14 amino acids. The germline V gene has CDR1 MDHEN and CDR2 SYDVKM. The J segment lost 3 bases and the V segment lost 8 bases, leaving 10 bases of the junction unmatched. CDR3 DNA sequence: TGTGCCAGCGCCCCGCGGCTAGCGGACTACGAGCAGTACTTC. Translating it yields CASAPRLADYEQYF. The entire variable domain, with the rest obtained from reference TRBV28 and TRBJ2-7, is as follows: DVKVTQSSRYLVKRTGEKVFLECVQDMDHENMFWYRQDPGLGLRLIYFSYDVKMKEKGDIPEGYSVSREKKERFSLILESASTNQTSMYLCASAPRLADYEQYFGPGTRLTVT.